Listed below are T cell receptor beta chains from one sample, sequenced in a study of blood T cells in healthy people across ages. TCRdb reprocessed the 5' RACE reads with MiXCR, giving one entry per CDR3 protein. The sample shows roughly 730,000 distinct CDR3 sequences, more than 50% of them seen only once. Sequencing was performed on blood. Source of these receptors: a man in his forties in good health. Each CDR3 is given with its conserved first and last residue. A D gene is named only where the DNA matches it firmly. The size field is filled for only some rows; it gives once, few, many or a size class.

v_gene	abundance	j_gene	d_gene	CDR3aa	CDR3nt
TRBV19	NA	TRBJ2-5	NA	CASSALAGLETQYF	TGTGCCAGTAGCGCCTTAGCAGGACTAGAGACCCAGTACTTC
TRBV11-3	NA	TRBJ2-5	TRBD1	CASNRGIAQETQYF	TGTGCCAGCAACAGGGGGATCGCCCAAGAGACCCAGTACTTC
TRBV3-1	NA	TRBJ2-3	NA	CASSPDPPGTQYF	TGTGCCAGCAGCCCAGATCCACCGGGTACGCAGTATTTT
TRBV3-1	NA	TRBJ1-2	NA	CASSQGELDYGYTF	TGTGCCAGCAGCCAAGGGGAACTCGACTATGGCTACACCTTC
TRBV11-3	NA	TRBJ1-1	NA	CASAVGLDTEAFF	TGTGCCAGCGCCGTAGGCCTAGACACTGAAGCTTTCTTT
TRBV5-1	NA	TRBJ2-1	TRBD1	CASSLDGQARPWNEQFF	TGCGCCAGCAGCTTGGACGGACAGGCAAGACCTTGGAATGAGCAGTTCTTC
TRBV20-1	NA	TRBJ2-3	TRBD2	CSARGPGTSPDTQYF	TGCAGTGCTAGAGGTCCCGGGACTAGCCCAGATACGCAGTATTTT
TRBV7-2	NA	TRBJ2-1	TRBD2	CASSNGLVNEQFF	TGTGCCAGTTCCAACGGACTAGTCAATGAGCAGTTCTTC
TRBV12-3/TRBV12-4	NA	TRBJ2-3	NA	CASSSLPFTDTQYF	TGTGCCAGCAGTTCCCTCCCATTCACAGATACGCAGTATTTT
TRBV29-1	NA	TRBJ2-7	TRBD1	CSVMGTGGSYEQYF	TGCAGCGTCATGGGGACAGGCGGGTCCTACGAGCAGTACTTC
TRBV12-5	few	TRBJ2-3	NA	CASVPASVLRYTDTQYF	TGTGCTAGTGTCCCGGCCTCCGTCCTACGCTACACAGATACGCAGTATTTT
TRBV6-2/TRBV6-3	NA	TRBJ2-3	NA	CASSFGGTYTDTQYF	TGTGCCAGCAGTTTTGGGGGGACCTACACAGATACGCAGTATTTT
TRBV7-2	NA	TRBJ2-3	TRBD2	CASSLRGLRQGTDTQYF	TGTGCCAGCAGCTTAAGGGGACTACGACAAGGCACAGATACGCAGTATTTT
TRBV29-1	NA	TRBJ2-1	NA	CSVEVELLSEQFF	TGCAGCGTTGAAGTAGAACTACTCAGCGAGCAGTTCTTC
TRBV15	NA	TRBJ2-1	NA	CATSRDHADEQFF	TGTGCCACCAGCAGAGATCATGCGGATGAGCAGTTCTTC
TRBV7-2	few	TRBJ2-5	NA	CASRLQGNPQETQYF	TGTGCCAGCAGATTACAGGGAAATCCGCAAGAGACCCAGTACTTC
TRBV4-2	few	TRBJ2-5	TRBD1	CASSPTPGQIQETQYF	TGTGCCAGCAGCCCAACCCCGGGACAGATACAAGAGACCCAGTACTTC
TRBV20-1	NA	TRBJ2-1	TRBD2	CSASRTSGRINEQFF	TGCAGTGCTAGCAGGACTAGCGGGAGGATCAATGAGCAGTTCTTC
TRBV10-3	few	TRBJ2-1	NA	CAIRNDRNYNEQFF	TGTGCCATCAGGAACGACAGGAACTACAATGAGCAGTTCTTC
TRBV28	NA	TRBJ1-5	NA	CASSQSERERVNQPQHF	TGTGCCAGCAGCCAATCGGAGAGAGAAAGGGTGAATCAGCCCCAGCATTTT
TRBV6-5	NA	TRBJ2-6	NA	CASSVGASGANVLTF	TGTGCCAGCAGTGTGGGGGCATCTGGGGCCAACGTCCTGACTTTC
TRBV4-1	NA	TRBJ2-7	TRBD2	CASSQPGTSEDYEQYF	TGCGCCAGCAGCCAGCCCGGGACTAGCGAGGATTACGAGCAGTACTTC
TRBV3-1	NA	TRBJ2-3	NA	CASSREGEGTQYF	TGTGCCAGCAGCCGCGAGGGGGAGGGAACGCAGTATTTT
TRBV5-1	few	TRBJ1-4	NA	CASSSDPGEKLFF	TGCGCCAGCAGCTCGGATCCCGGGGAAAAACTGTTTTTT
TRBV3-1	NA	TRBJ2-1	TRBD2	CASSQDRRAGGPTYNEQFF	TGTGCCAGCAGCCAAGATAGGCGAGCGGGAGGACCCACATACAATGAGCAGTTCTTC
TRBV6-5	NA	TRBJ2-2	TRBD1	CASSYSRGTVTNTGELFF	TGTGCCAGCAGTTACTCGAGAGGGACAGTAACGAACACCGGGGAGCTGTTTTTT
TRBV9	NA	TRBJ2-7	TRBD2	CASSRTSGGAVEIEQYF	TGTGCCAGCAGCCGGACTAGCGGGGGGGCGGTTGAGATTGAGCAGTACTTC
TRBV12-3/TRBV12-4	few	TRBJ2-7	NA	CASSSYGRALGRYEQYF	TGTGCCAGCAGTTCGTACGGTCGGGCGCTGGGAAGGTACGAGCAGTACTTC
TRBV7-9	NA	TRBJ2-5	TRBD1	CASSLEGGGDEQYF	TGTGCCAGCAGCTTAGAAGGGGGCGGAGATGAGCAGTACTTC
TRBV29-1	NA	TRBJ2-7	NA	CSVEGFAAAYKGEQYF	TGCAGCGTTGAAGGTTTTGCAGCGGCCTACAAGGGCGAGCAGTACTTC
TRBV10-3	NA	TRBJ2-7	NA	CAIASSGSTYEQYF	TGTGCCATCGCTTCAAGCGGTTCTACCTACGAGCAGTACTTC
TRBV20-1	NA	TRBJ2-5	TRBD2	CSARDRGLAGGPGQETQYF	TGCAGTGCTAGAGATCGGGGCTTAGCGGGAGGGCCTGGTCAAGAGACCCAGTACTTC
TRBV3-1	NA	TRBJ2-5	TRBD1	CASSLPGQGNQETQYF	TGTGCCAGCAGCCTACCCGGACAGGGAAATCAAGAGACCCAGTACTTC
TRBV5-1	few	TRBJ2-5	NA	CASSHLGDPTREETQYF	TGCGCCAGCAGCCACCTCGGGGATCCGACTAGGGAAGAGACCCAGTACTTC
TRBV12-3/TRBV12-4	NA	TRBJ2-3	NA	CASSLWELTDTQYF	TGTGCCAGCAGTTTATGGGAGCTCACAGATACGCAGTATTTT
TRBV20-1	NA	TRBJ1-5	NA	CSAEPGPYDFYSNQPQHF	TGCAGTGCTGAGCCCGGGCCCTACGACTTCTATAGCAATCAGCCCCAGCATTTT
TRBV29-1	few	TRBJ2-4	TRBD1	CSVEGLDRNKNIQYF	TGCAGCGTTGAAGGCCTGGACAGGAACAAAAACATTCAGTACTTC
TRBV29-1	NA	TRBJ2-2	NA	CSVDRGNTGKLFF	TGCAGCGTTGACAGGGGAAACACCGGGAAGCTGTTTTTT
TRBV7-2	NA	TRBJ2-4	TRBD1	CASSHDRDLLEQYF	TGTGCCAGCAGTCACGACAGGGATCTCCTGGAGCAGTACTTC
TRBV5-1	NA	TRBJ1-1	NA	CASSLESTFQDTEAFF	TGCGCCAGCAGCTTGGAGAGTACTTTTCAGGACACTGAAGCTTTCTTT
TRBV12-3/TRBV12-4	NA	TRBJ2-2	NA	CASSWLASGELFF	TGTGCCAGCAGTTGGCTAGCCTCCGGGGAGCTGTTTTTT
TRBV20-1	few	TRBJ1-6	NA	CSARTGGNDVNSPLHF	TGCAGTGCTAGGACCGGTGGAAATGACGTTAATTCACCCCTCCACTTT
TRBV7-9	NA	TRBJ2-5	NA	CASSLGMWEIQETQYF	TGTGCCAGCAGCTTAGGAATGTGGGAGATCCAAGAGACCCAGTACTTC
TRBV9	NA	TRBJ2-3	NA	CASSVGGVDTQYF	TGTGCCAGCAGCGTAGGGGGGGTAGATACGCAGTATTTT
TRBV29-1	NA	TRBJ2-3	NA	CSGGGTSTDTQYF	TGCAGCGGGGGGGGGACAAGCACAGATACGCAGTATTTT
TRBV11-3	NA	TRBJ2-1	TRBD2	CASSRGTSGRIDEQFF	TGTGCCAGCAGCCGCGGGACTAGCGGGAGGATTGATGAGCAGTTCTTC
TRBV4-2	NA	TRBJ1-6	NA	CASSQEGVGDSPLHF	TGTGCCAGCAGCCAAGAAGGGGTTGGAGATTCACCCCTCCACTTT
TRBV29-1	few	TRBJ2-5	NA	CSVEEGVGETQYF	TGCAGCGTTGAAGAGGGAGTTGGGGAGACCCAGTACTTC
TRBV9	NA	TRBJ2-1	TRBD2	CASSRGTSGLYNEQFF	TGTGCCAGCAGCAGGGGGACTAGCGGCCTATACAATGAGCAGTTCTTC